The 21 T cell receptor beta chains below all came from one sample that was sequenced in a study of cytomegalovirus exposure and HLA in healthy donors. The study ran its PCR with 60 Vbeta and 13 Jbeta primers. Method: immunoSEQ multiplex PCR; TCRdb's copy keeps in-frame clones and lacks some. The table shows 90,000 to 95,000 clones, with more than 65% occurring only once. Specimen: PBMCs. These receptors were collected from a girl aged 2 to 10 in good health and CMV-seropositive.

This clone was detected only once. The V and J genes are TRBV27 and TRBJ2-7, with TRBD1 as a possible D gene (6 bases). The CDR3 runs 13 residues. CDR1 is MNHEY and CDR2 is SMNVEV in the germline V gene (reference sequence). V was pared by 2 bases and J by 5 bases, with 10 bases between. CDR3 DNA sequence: TGTGCCAGCAGTTTAAAGGGGGAGAACGAGCAGTACTTC. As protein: CASSLKGENEQYF.

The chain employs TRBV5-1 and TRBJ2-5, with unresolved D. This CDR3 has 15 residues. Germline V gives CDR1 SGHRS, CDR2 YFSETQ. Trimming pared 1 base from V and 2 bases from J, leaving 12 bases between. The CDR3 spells CASSLFGGQQETQYF. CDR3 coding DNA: TGCGCCAGCAGCTTGTTCGGCGGTCAGCAAGAGACCCAGTACTTC. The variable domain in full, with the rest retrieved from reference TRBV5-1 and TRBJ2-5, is KAGVTQTPRYLIKTRGQQVTLSCSPISGHRSVSWYQQTPGQGLQFLFEYFSETQRNKGNFPGRFSGRQFSNSRSEMNVSTLELGDSALYLCASSLFGGQQETQYFGPGTRLLVL.

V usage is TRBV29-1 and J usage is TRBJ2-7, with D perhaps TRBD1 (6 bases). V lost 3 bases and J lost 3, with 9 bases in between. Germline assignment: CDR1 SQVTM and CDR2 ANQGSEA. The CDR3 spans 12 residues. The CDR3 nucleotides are TGCAGCGTTGATAAAGGGGGCTACGAGCAGTACTTC. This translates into CSVDKGGYEQYF.

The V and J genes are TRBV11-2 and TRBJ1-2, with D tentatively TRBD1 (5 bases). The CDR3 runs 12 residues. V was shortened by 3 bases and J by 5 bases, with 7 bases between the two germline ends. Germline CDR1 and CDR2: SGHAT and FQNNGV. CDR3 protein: CASSLDTYGYTF. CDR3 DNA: TGTGCCAGCAGCTTGGACACTTATGGCTACACCTTC.

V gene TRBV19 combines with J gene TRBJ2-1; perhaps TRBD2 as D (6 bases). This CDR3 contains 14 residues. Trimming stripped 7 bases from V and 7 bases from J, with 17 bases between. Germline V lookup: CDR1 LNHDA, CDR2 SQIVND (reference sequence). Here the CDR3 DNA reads TGTGCCAGTAAACGGCGGGATAGTAGGAATGAGCAGTTCTTC. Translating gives CASKRRDSRNEQFF.

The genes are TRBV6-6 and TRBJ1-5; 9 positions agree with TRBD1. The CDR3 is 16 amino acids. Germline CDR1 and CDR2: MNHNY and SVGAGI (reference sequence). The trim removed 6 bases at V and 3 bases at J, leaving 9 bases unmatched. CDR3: CASRPSDRGLNQPQHF. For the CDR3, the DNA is TGTGCCAGCAGACCTTCGGACAGGGGCCTCAATCAGCCCCAGCATTTT.

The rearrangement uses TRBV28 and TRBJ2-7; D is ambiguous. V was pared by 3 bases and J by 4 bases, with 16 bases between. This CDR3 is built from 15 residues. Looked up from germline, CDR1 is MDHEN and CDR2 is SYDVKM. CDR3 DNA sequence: TGTGCCAGCAGTTTTCGAGCAGGCTCCCGATACGAGCAGTACTTC. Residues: CASSFRAGSRYEQYF.

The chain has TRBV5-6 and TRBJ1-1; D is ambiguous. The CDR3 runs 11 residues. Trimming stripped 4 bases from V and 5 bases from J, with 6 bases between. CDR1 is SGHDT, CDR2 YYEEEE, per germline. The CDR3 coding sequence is TGTGCCAGCAGCGAGGGAACTGAAGCTTTCTTT. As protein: CASSEGTEAFF. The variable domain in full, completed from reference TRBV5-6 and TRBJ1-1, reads DAGVTQSPTHLIKTRGQQVTLRCSPKSGHDTVSWYQQALGQGPQFIFQYYEEEERQRGNFPDRFSGHQFPNYSSELNVNALLLGDSALYLCASSEGTEAFFGQGTRLTVV.

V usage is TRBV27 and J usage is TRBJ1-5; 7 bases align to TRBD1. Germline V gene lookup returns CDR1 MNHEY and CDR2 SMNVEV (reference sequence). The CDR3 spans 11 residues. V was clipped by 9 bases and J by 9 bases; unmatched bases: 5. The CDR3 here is CASGDRAPQHF. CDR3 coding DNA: TGTGCCAGTGGAGACAGGGCGCCCCAGCATTTT.

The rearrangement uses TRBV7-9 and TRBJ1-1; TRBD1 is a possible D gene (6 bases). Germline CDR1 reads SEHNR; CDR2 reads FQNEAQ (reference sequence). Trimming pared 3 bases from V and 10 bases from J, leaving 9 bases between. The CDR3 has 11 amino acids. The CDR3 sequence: CASSFEGGAFF. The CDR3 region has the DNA TGTGCCAGCAGCTTCGAAGGGGGAGCTTTCTTT. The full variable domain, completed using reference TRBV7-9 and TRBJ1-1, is DTGVSQNPRHKITKRGQNVTFRCDPISEHNRLYWYRQTLGQGPEFLTYFQNEAQLEKSRLLSDRFSAERPKGSFSTLEIQRTEQGDSAMYLCASSFEGGAFFGQGTRLTVV.

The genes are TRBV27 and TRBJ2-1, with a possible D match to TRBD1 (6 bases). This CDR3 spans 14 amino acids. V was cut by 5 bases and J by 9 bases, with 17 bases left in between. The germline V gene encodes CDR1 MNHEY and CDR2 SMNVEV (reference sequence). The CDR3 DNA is TGTGCCAGCAGTCCCCTCGGTTTGGACAGTGAGCAGTTCTTC. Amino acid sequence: CASSPLGLDSEQFF.

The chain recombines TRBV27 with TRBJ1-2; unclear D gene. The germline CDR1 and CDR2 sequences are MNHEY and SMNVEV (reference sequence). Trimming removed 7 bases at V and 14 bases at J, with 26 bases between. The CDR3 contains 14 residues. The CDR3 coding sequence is TGTGCCAGCACCGATAAATCCCTCGGTTATTTTTGGACCTTC. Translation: CASTDKSLGYFWTF.

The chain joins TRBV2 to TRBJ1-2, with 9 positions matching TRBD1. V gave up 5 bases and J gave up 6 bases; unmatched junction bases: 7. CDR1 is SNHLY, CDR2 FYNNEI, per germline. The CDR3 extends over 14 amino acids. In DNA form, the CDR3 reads TGTGCCAGCAGTTCGGACAGGGGAGGAGATGGCTACACCTTC. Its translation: CASSSDRGGDGYTF.

DNA of the CDR3: TGTGCCAGCCCCACCCCTGCAGGGCCCCACGATGGCTACACCTTC. Residues: CASPTPAGPHDGYTF. The chain is built from TRBV27 and TRBJ1-2, with D possibly TRBD1 on 5 matching bases. This CDR3 contains 15 residues. Germline V gene sequence: CDR1 MNHEY, CDR2 SMNVEV (reference sequence). V shed 8 bases and J shed 6 bases, with 22 bases lying between them.

CDR3 DNA: TGTGCCAGCAATCCACGGACAGGGGGCGATGGCTACACCTTC. Its translation is CASNPRTGGDGYTF. The chain employs TRBV6-6 and TRBJ1-2; 11 nucleotides line up with TRBD1. J gave up 6 bases and V 7 bases, and 7 bases lay outside the gene matches. Germline CDR1 is MNHNY and CDR2 is SVGAGI (reference sequence). The CDR3 runs 14 residues.

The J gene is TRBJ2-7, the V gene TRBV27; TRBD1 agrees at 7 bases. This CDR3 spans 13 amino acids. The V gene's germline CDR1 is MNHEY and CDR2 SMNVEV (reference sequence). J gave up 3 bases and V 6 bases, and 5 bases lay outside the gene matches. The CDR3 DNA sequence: TGTGCCAGCAGGACAGGGAATCGCTACGAGCAGTACTTC. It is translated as CASRTGNRYEQYF.

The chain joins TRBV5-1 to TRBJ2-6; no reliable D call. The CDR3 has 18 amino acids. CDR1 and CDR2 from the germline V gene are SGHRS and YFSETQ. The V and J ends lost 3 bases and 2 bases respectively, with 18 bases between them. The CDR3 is CASSSHYFLRAGANVLTF. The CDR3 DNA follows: TGCGCCAGCAGCTCCCACTATTTTCTCCGGGCTGGGGCCAACGTCCTGACTTTC.

CDR3 amino acids: CASSQVAPGLMNTEAFF. The CDR3 DNA follows: TGCGCCAGCAGCCAAGTAGCCCCCGGTCTAATGAACACTGAAGCTTTCTTT. The chain carries TRBV4-3 and TRBJ1-1, with D hard to call. V was cut by 1 base and J by 0 bases, with 15 bases left in between. The length of the CDR3 is 17 residues. Germline loops: CDR1 LGHNA, CDR2 YSLEER.

The CDR3 DNA follows: TGTGCCAGCAGACACGCGGGAGGTCACAATGAGCAGTTCTTC. Translated: CASRHAGGHNEQFF. V is TRBV13 and J is TRBJ2-1, with 8 bases fitting TRBD2. Germline-derived CDR1 and CDR2 are PRHDT and FYEKMQ (reference sequence). This CDR3 comprises 14 residues. After removal of 6 bases from V and 5 bases from J, the junction contained 6 bases not matched to a gene.

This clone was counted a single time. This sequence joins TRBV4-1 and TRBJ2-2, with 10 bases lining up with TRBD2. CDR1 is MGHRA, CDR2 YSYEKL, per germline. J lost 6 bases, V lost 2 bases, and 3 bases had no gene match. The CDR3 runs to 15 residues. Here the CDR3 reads CASSQPSGSAGELFF. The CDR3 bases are TGCGCCAGCAGCCAACCTAGCGGGAGCGCCGGGGAGCTGTTTTTT.

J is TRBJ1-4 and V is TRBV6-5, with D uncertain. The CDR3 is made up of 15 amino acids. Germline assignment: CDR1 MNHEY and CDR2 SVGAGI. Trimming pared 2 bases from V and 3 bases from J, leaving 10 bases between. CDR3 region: CASSYAGGSNEKLFF. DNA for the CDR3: TGTGCCAGCAGTTACGCGGGAGGATCTAATGAAAAACTGTTTTTT.